This T cell receptor (beta chain) emerged from a study of blood T cell repertoires in COVID-19. Overall study context: The samples span acute and convalescent COVID-19 from the United States, Italy and Spain. The analysed material was cDNA or gDNA that came from T cells, B-cell-depleted T cells, or PBMCs.

The table came from immunoSEQ multiplex PCR; TCRdb's copy has only in-frame clones and leaves some out. The sample records some 120,000 clones, over 75% being singletons. CDR1 MNHEY and CDR2 SMNVEV come from the germline V gene (reference sequence). The CDR3 is made up of 15 amino acids. V trimming: 7 bases; J trimming: 2 bases; junction bases outside the gene matches: 10. J is TRBJ2-5 and V is TRBV27; 7 nucleotides line up with TRBD2. Sequencing was done on a sample of peripheral blood. The receptor comes from a man of 80 years or more with active or convalescent COVID-19. The CDR3 DNA follows: TGTGCCAGCATCTTGGGGGGGAGTCGACAAGAGACCCAGTACTTC. Translated: CASILGGSRQETQYF.